Listed here is a single T cell receptor beta chain. Its antigen is still unknown. Per-base quality was not reported, and no clone a single base away is much larger than it. The entry originates in a study of blood T cell repertoires in COVID-19 (TCRdb year 2020). In the study overall: Samples covering the acute and convalescent phases of COVID-19 were provided by collaborators in the United States, Italy and Spain. The material from the prospective study consisted of cDNA or gDNA derived from T cells, B-cell-depleted T cells, or PBMCs. Deeply sampled blood TCRbeta repertoires from subjects exposed to, actively infected with, or recovered from COVID-19 were included in the dataset. The repertoires were released in a freely available public database intended as a resource for research on the immune response to SARS-CoV-2. Samples were obtained from the ongoing ImmuneRACE study (first 160 participants) and from over 1,000 subjects provided by 6 global collaborators. Sample metadata almost always included a de-identified subject ID, COVID-19 status, age in years and sex. Where available, HLA class I and class II types were obtained from metadata supplied by the sample provider rather than from assay-based typing. General findings and caveats noted by the study authors: The amount of clinical and demographic metadata varied by source and participant and was provided uncurated.

TCRbeta CDR3 regions were amplified from genomic DNA by means of the immunoSEQ Assay, a bias-controlled multiplex PCR. The published analysis was carried out like this. The number of nucleated cells in each sample was estimated from the amplification of reference gene primers within the assay. To quantify the absolute abundance of each unique TCRbeta CDR3 rearrangement, sequence reads were collapsed and filtered. For each sample, productive Simpson clonality was calculated as the square root of Simpson's diversity index over productive rearrangements. The table was pulled from immuneACCESS by TCRdb, which kept in-frame rearrangements only. Such tables lose some clones; where checked, under half of the loss comes from unresolved V genes, and the rest has no known cause. V, J and clone size reflect that table, while D and trimming were determined from the DNA. This sample has about 160,000 clones in its table, and roughly 90% of those were observed once. The ten largest account for 6.5% to 8.5% of the sample.

Participants in the prospective study were aged about 18 to 95 years, lived in 20 to 30 United States geographic areas, and enrolled through a virtual design. In the prospective study, cohorts were assigned on the basis of participant-reported clinical history obtained from a screening survey and a study questionnaire. ImmuneRACE Cohort 3 recovered participants were defined by two consecutive negative NP/OP PCR tests, healthcare professional clearance, or symptom resolution. In the prospective study, mobile phlebotomists collected whole blood, serum and a nasopharyngeal or oropharyngeal swab from each participant. Over a roughly 2-month period, participants in the prospective study had the option of providing additional blood draws and questionnaires. Before DNA extraction, prospective study blood samples were shipped either frozen or at room temperature. The CDR3 measures 12 amino acids from cysteine to phenylalanine. The only DNA kept is the CDR3, 36 bases in frame from the first base. Between the V and J ends, shortened by 4 bases and 4 bases respectively, the junction contains 7 bases. From a lookup of the germline V gene, CDR1 and CDR2 are SGHNT and YENEEA.

Material for sequencing was PBMCs or T cells enriched from blood (not recorded which). This TCR was sampled from a woman aged 50 to 60 who had recovered from COVID-19. The V gene is TRBV11-3 and the J gene is TRBJ1-2; the D gene identity is not certain. The CDR3 has the sequence CASSSGSYGYTF. Here is the DNA: TGTGCCAGCAGCTCGGGTTCCTATGGCTACACCTTC.